This T cell receptor beta chain was recovered during a study of shared clonotypes between healthy human individuals. Findings of the study overall: The donor pool, a small one, limited the genetic and exposure-history diversity represented.

The count of this clone is one. Its antigen is as yet unknown. V lost 2 bases, J lost 1 base, and 14 bases lay in between. The CDR3 contains 16 residues. Germline V lookup: CDR1 MNHNS, CDR2 SASEGT. The repertoire was sequenced with immunoSEQ multiplex PCR; TCRdb's copy has only in-frame clones and lacks some. The sample lists about 2.4 million clones, 80% to 95% occurring once. The rearrangement uses TRBV6-1 and TRBJ2-5; D not certain. Sequenced input: naive CD4+ T cells from PBMCs. Stated subset: CD45RA+ positively selected. The receptor comes from a man younger than 35 in good health. Some clones in this sample may be carry-over from other donors' samples. Written as DNA, the CDR3 is TGTGCCAGCAGTGAATTTCCCGTCAGGCCCCAAGAGACCCAGTACTTC. Protein sequence: CASSEFPVRPQETQYF.